This entry lists 7 T cell receptor beta chains sequenced from one sample in a study of tissue T cells after allogeneic stem cell transplantation. Profiled with immunoSEQ multiplex PCR; TCRdb holds only in-frame clones, not every one. This sample has tens of thousands of clones, with around 77% found just once. Sequencing was done on a sample of spleen. The source of these receptors is a female BALB/c mouse in good health. This line is of MHC haplotype H2-d.

This clone was counted between two and nine times. Gene and germline names: mouse. The sequenced fragment ends 1 residue before the CDR3 boundary, so the rest is inferred from the germline J gene. The genes are TRBV13-2 and TRBJ2-7; D remains ambiguous. This CDR3 region has 12 residues. Germline lookup yields CDR1 NNHNN and CDR2 SYGAGS (reference sequence). Trimming left V 2 bases short and J 6 bases short, with 9 bases between. The CDR3 is CASGERSGEQYF. CDR3 DNA (partial): TGTGCCAGCGGTGAACGGTCGGGTGAACAGTAC.

As regards this clone: Here the gene names and germline are mouse. Sequencing ends 1 residue short of the CDR3 end; the germline J gene provides the rest. The rearrangement links TRBV29 to TRBJ2-4, with D possibly called TRBD1 or TRBD2 (5 bases each). Germline CDR1 and CDR2: MSHET and SYDVDS. The CDR3 is 16 residues long. The V end was cut by 4 bases, the J end by 0 bases, with 14 bases between. The sequenced part of the CDR3 DNA is TGTGCTAGCAGTTCCCCCCCCCGGGACAGTCAAAACACCTTGTAC. Residues: CASSSPPRDSQNTLY. In full, the CDR3 reads CASSSPPRDSQNTLYF.

With regard to this clone: Gene names are the mouse ones. The CDR3 extends 1 residue past the end of the read, so its final part is completed from the germline J gene. The rearrangement links TRBV19 to TRBJ2-2, with D perhaps assigned TRBD1 or TRBD2 (5 bases each). This CDR3 comprises 13 residues. V shed 4 bases and J shed 4 bases, with 8 bases lying between them. CDR1 and CDR2 from the germline V gene are FNHDT and SITEND (reference sequence). The CDR3 bases that were read are TGTGCCAGCAGTCGGGACGTCACCGGGCAGCTCTAC. It encodes CASSRDVTGQLY. The CDR3 in its entirety is CASSRDVTGQLYF.

About this clone itself: Germline and genes here are mouse. The CDR3 end is not reached by the read, which stops 1 residue before it; the germline J gene fills it in. The rearrangement uses TRBV5 and TRBJ1-2; D gene uncertain. The V gene's germline CDR1 is LGHNA and CDR2 YNLKQL (reference sequence). V was trimmed by 5 bases and J by 0 bases, leaving 7 bases between them. The CDR3 extends over 13 amino acids. The CDR3 spells CASSNSANSDYTF. The DNA read from the CDR3 is TGTGCCAGCAGCAACAGTGCAAACTCCGACTACACC.

This clone is a singleton in its sample. Germline and genes here are mouse. With the read ending 1 residue before the CDR3 end, the germline J gene is used to fill in that end. This chain uses TRBV13-2 with TRBJ2-2; D is unresolved. Germline CDR1 NNHNN, CDR2 SYGAGS (reference sequence). The V and J ends lost 1 base and 4 bases respectively, with 8 bases between them. This CDR3 contains 14 residues. The CDR3 bases that were read are TGTGCCAGCGGTGATCGCAGATTCACCGGGCAGCTCTAC. This gives the protein CASGDRRFTGQLY. The entire CDR3 protein is CASGDRRFTGQLYF.

There are a few counts of this clone. The gene names here belong to mouse. The read falls 1 residue short of the CDR3 end, and the missing part is taken from the germline J gene. The V and J genes are TRBV12-1 and TRBJ1-2, with TRBD1 identical over 11 bases. The CDR3 totals 12 residues. The germline CDR1 and CDR2 sequences are SGHSN and HYEKVE. V shed 6 bases and J 5 bases; nucleotides not matched to a gene: 1. CDR3 protein: CASGTGGSDYTF. CDR3 DNA (partial): TGTGCCAGCGGGACAGGGGGGTCCGACTACACC.

Remarks on this clone: Mouse germline and gene names are used. The read ends 1 residue early relative to the CDR3; the germline J gene fills the gap. The genes are TRBV31 and TRBJ1-1, with D unresolved. Trimming took 0 bases from V and 0 from J, leaving 8 bases between them. The germline gives CDR1 GKSSPN, CDR2 SITVG. This CDR3 comprises 14 residues. The CDR3 bases that were read are TGTGCCTGGAGTCTAGTAGGGTCAAACACAGAAGTCTTC. Its protein is CAWSLVGSNTEVF. The entire CDR3 sequence reads CAWSLVGSNTEVFF.